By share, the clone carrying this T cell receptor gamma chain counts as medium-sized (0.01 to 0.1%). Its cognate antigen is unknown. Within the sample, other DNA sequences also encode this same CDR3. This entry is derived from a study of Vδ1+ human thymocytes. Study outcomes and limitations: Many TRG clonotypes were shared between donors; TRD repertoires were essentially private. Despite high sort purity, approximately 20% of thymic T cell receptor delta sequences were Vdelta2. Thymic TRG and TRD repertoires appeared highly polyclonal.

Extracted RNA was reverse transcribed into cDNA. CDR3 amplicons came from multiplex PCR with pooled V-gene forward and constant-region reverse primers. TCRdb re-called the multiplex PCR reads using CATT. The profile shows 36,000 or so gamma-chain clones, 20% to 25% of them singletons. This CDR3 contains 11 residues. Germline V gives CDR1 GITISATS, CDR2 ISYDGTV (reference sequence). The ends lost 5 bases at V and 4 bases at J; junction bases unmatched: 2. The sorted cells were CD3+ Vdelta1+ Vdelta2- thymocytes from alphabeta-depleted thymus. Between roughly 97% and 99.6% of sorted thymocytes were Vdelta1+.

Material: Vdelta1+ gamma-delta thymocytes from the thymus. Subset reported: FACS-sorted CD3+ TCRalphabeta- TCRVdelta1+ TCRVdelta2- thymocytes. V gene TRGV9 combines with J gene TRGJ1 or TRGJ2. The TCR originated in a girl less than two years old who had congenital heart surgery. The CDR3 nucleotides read TGTGCCTTGTGGGCCTATTATAAGAAACTCTTT. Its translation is CALWAYYKKLF.